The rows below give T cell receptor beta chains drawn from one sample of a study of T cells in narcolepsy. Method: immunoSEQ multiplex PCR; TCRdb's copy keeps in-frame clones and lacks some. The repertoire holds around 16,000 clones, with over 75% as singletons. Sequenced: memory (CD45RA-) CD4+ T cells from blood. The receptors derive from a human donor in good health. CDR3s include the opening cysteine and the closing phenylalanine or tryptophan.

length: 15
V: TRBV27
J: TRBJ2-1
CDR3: CASSSPGLRNNEQFF

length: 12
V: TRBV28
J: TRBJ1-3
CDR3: CASLAQGNTIYF

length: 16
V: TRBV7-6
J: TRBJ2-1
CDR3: CASSLAGPSSYNEQFF

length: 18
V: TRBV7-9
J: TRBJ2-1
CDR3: CASSDRQPERSSYNEQFF

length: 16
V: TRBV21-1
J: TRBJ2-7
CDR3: CASSKAGRDTEYEQYF

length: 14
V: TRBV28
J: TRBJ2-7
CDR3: CASLAGTPSYEQYF

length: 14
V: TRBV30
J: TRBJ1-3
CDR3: CAWSVLGVGNTIYF

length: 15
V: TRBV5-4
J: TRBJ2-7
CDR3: CASSSRGPGSYEQYF

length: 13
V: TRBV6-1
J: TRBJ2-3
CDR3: CASSESRGDTQYF

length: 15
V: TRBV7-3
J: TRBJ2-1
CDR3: CASRDTGPRYNEQFF

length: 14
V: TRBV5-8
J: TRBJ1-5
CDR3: CASSLGQGEQPQHF

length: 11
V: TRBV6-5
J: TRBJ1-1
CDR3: CASGRHTEAFF

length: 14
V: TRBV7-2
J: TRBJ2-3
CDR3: CASSLALAADTQYF

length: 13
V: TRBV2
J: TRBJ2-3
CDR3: CASSEARTATQYF

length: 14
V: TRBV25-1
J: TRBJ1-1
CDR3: CASSEGNPNTEAFF

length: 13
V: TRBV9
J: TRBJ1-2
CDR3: CASSVAPASGYTF

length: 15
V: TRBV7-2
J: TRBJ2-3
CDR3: CASSLEAARTDTQYF

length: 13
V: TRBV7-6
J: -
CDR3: CASSLVSSYEQYF

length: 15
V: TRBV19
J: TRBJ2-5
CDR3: CASSLRSGGWETQYF

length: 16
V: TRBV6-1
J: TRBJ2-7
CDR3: CASSESGLAGVGEQYF

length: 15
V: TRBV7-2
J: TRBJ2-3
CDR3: CASSLEDRPQDTQYF

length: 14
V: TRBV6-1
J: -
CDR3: CASSAYSQGYEQYF

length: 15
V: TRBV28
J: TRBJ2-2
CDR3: CASKKGGPDTGELFF

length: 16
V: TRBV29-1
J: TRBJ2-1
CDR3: CSVVGSGGLSYNEQFF

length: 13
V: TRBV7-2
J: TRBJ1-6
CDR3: CASSSGPDSPLHF

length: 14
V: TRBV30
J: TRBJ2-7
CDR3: CAWSTPDRYHEQYF

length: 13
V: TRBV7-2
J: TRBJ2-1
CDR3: CASSLGQNNEQFF

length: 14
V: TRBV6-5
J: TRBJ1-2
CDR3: CASGGTGERYGYTF

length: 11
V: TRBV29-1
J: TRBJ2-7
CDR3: CSVASSYEQYF